These 16 T cell receptor beta chains were sequenced from one sample in a study of molecular identifiers for immune sequencing clone quantification. TCRdb re-called the PCR reads through MiXCR, storing one row per CDR3 protein. The sample holds some 580,000 distinct CDR3 sequences, roughly 27% seen once. Specimen: naive CD8+ T cells from blood, with Jurkat cell RNA spiked in. Documented subset: FACS-sorted CD8+CD4-CCR7+CD45RA+ naive T cells. These receptors all come from a human donor in good health. Some libraries in this study had Jurkat cell RNA spiked in.

As regards this clonotype: One end of the junction fails to match germline, which may point to a read error. The rearrangement links TRBV5-4 to TRBJ2-5; 13 bases are a match to TRBD2. The germline CDR1 and CDR2 sequences are SGHNT and YYREEE (reference sequence). The CDR3 totals 17 residues. The CDR3 is CASSELGLAGEQEPQYF. Here the CDR3 DNA reads TGTGCCAGCAGTGAATTAGGACTAGCGGGGGAGCAAGAGCCCCAGTACTTC.

The V call is TRBV6-2 or TRBV6-3, the J call TRBJ2-7; 8 nucleotides agree with TRBD1. CDR1 is MNHEY and CDR2 is SVGEGT in the germline V gene. V lost 0 bases and J lost 4; bases outside the gene matches: 8. CDR3 length: 16 amino acids. This chain's CDR3 is CASSYSTDRVQYEQYF. The CDR3, as DNA: TGTGCCAGCAGTTACTCGACGGACAGGGTTCAGTACGAGCAGTACTTC.

The chain employs TRBV6-5 and TRBJ2-7; the D gene is possibly TRBD2 (7 bases). CDR1 is MNHEY, CDR2 SVGAGI, per germline. This CDR3 region has 15 residues. The V end was cut by 5 bases, the J end by 3 bases, with 17 bases between. The CDR3 DNA sequence: TGTGCCAGCAGTGAGTCCGGGGGGCGAATCTACGAGCAGTACTTC. Its translation: CASSESGGRIYEQYF.

This clonotype was seen a few times. The chain has TRBV12-3 or TRBV12-4 and TRBJ2-7; 7 bases fit TRBD1. The CDR3 spans 14 residues. With V trimmed by 5 bases and J by 5 bases, 9 bases remained unmatched. CDR3 coding DNA: TGTGCCAGCAGTCCTTACCAGGGGGACCACGAGCAGTACTTC. Its translation: CASSPYQGDHEQYF.

In its sample, this clonotype was seen a few times. CDR3 region: CASSLTPGQEAFF. The DNA of the CDR3 is TGTGCCAGCAGTTTGACGCCGGGACAAGAAGCTTTCTTT. V usage is TRBV6-2 or TRBV6-3 and J usage is TRBJ1-1; D might be TRBD1 (6 bases). The V end lost 4 bases, the J end lost 8 bases, and 14 bases lay between the germline ends. This CDR3 has 13 amino acids. Germline CDR1 and CDR2: MNHEY and SVGEGT.

As for this clonotype: The junction does not match germline at one end; this may be a read error. This sequence joins TRBV11-3 and TRBJ2-1, with TRBD2 identical over 16 bases. The CDR3 extends over 20 amino acids. CDR1 and CDR2 (germline): SGHNT, YENEEA. As DNA, the CDR3 is TGTGCCAGCAGTTCCGAATGGGGACTAGCGGGAGGGTCCCTTTACAATGAGCGGTTCTTC. The encoded protein is CASSSEWGLAGGSLYNERFF.

This clonotype was counted at least ten times. The chain combines TRBV5-1 with TRBJ1-1; D unclear. CDR3 length: 14 amino acids. V dropped 0 bases and J dropped 6 bases, with 12 bases sitting between them. In germline, CDR1 is SGHRS, CDR2 YFSETQ. CDR3 sequence: CASSLAEGFAEAFF. The DNA of the CDR3 is TGCGCCAGCAGCTTGGCCGAAGGGTTCGCTGAAGCTTTCTTT.

Worth noting for this clonotype: This CDR3 is missing its conserved last phenylalanine or tryptophan, likely due to a read error. The chain recombines TRBV4-3 with TRBJ1-1, with D possibly TRBD1 on 5 matching bases. Germline lookup yields CDR1 LGHNA and CDR2 YSLEER. Trimming cost V 6 bases and J 2 bases, with 10 bases left between them. The CDR3 totals 13 residues. The CDR3 spells CASRTRGNTEAFL. The CDR3, as DNA: TGCGCCAGCAGGACTAGGGGCAACACTGAAGCTTTCCTT.

The chain is built from TRBV7-6 and TRBJ2-7; either TRBD1 or TRBD2 may supply D (5 bases each). CDR1 and CDR2 from the germline V gene are SGHVS and FNYEAQ. V lost 0 bases and J 6 bases, leaving 18 bases between the germline ends. CDR3 size: 16 residues. In DNA form, the CDR3 reads TGTGCCAGCAGCTTAGCGACTGAGGGTCAGGGTGGCGAGCAGTACTTC. This encodes CASSLATEGQGGEQYF. The entire variable domain, with the rest obtained from reference TRBV7-6 and TRBJ2-7, is as follows: GAGVSQSPRYKVTKRGQDVALRCDPISGHVSLYWYRQALGQGPEFLTYFNYEAQQDKSGLPNDRFSAERPEGSISTLTIQRTEQRDSAMYRCASSLATEGQGGEQYFGPGTRLTVT.

The chain couples TRBV12-5 to TRBJ1-2, with D maybe TRBD1 (5 bases). V lost 0 bases to trimming and J lost 4 bases, with 9 bases between them. This CDR3 comprises 14 residues. The germline CDR1 and CDR2 sequences are LGHNT and FRNRAP. This chain's CDR3 is CASGLVAGGYGYTF. Here the CDR3 DNA reads TGTGCTAGTGGTTTGGTAGCCGGGGGCTATGGCTACACCTTC.

This clonotype was counted many times. This chain joins TRBV5-5 and TRBJ1-1, with unresolved D. CDR3 length equals 14 residues. Per germline, CDR1 SGHKS and CDR2 YYEKEE (reference sequence). Between the trimmed V and J ends, which lost 0 bases and 4 bases, there was a span of 10 bases. The CDR3 nucleotides read TGTGCCAGCAGCTTGGCGCGGCCAGTCACTGAAGCTTTCTTT. Encoded protein: CASSLARPVTEAFF.

The chain joins TRBV6-2 or TRBV6-3 to TRBJ2-5; TRBD2 matches 7 bases. V lost 0 bases, J lost 2 bases, and 12 bases stayed unmatched. Germline CDR1 is MNHEY and CDR2 is SVGEGT. This CDR3 contains 18 residues. The chain's CDR3 is CASSYSSGVGGGQETQYF. The CDR3 coding sequence is TGTGCCAGCAGTTACTCGTCGGGGGTTGGGGGGGGACAAGAGACCCAGTACTTC.

This clonotype was counted many times. The V call is TRBV2, the J call TRBJ1-1; possible D gene TRBD1, 6 bases. V lost 9 bases and J 3 bases, leaving 17 bases between the germline ends. In germline, CDR1 is SNHLY, CDR2 FYNNEI. The length of the CDR3 is 14 residues. The CDR3 reads CASLKQGKDTEAFF. Written as DNA, the CDR3 is TGTGCCAGTCTTAAGCAGGGGAAGGACACTGAAGCTTTCTTT.

With respect to this clonotype: This clone may be a read error of a much larger clone one base away. The rearrangement links TRBV27 to TRBJ2-7; D is undetermined. Germline CDR1 and CDR2: MNHEY and SMNVEV (reference sequence). This CDR3 has 12 residues. Written as DNA, the CDR3 is TGTGCCGGCAGTTTATCCCCCGGTTTTCAGTACTTC. It translates to CAGSLSPGFQYF.

The rearrangement uses TRBV30 and TRBJ2-7; 8 bases map to TRBD1. The trim removed 1 base at V and 5 bases at J, leaving 7 bases unmatched. CDR1 and CDR2 from the germline V gene are GTSNPN and SVGIG (reference sequence). The CDR3 runs 14 residues. The CDR3 DNA follows: TGTGCCTGGAGTGGGGCAGGGGGCGCCAACGAGCAGTACTTC. It specifies CAWSGAGGANEQYF.

This clonotype was counted at least ten times. The chain joins TRBV20-1 to TRBJ2-5; 15 nucleotides agree with TRBD2. J gave up 2 bases and V 4 bases, and 5 bases lay outside the gene matches. The CDR3 loop spans 16 amino acids. CDR1 is DFQATT, CDR2 SNEGSKA, per germline (reference sequence). The CDR3 bases are TGCAGTGCTAAGGGACTAGCGGGAGGTAAACAAGAGACCCAGTACTTC. Amino acids: CSAKGLAGGKQETQYF.